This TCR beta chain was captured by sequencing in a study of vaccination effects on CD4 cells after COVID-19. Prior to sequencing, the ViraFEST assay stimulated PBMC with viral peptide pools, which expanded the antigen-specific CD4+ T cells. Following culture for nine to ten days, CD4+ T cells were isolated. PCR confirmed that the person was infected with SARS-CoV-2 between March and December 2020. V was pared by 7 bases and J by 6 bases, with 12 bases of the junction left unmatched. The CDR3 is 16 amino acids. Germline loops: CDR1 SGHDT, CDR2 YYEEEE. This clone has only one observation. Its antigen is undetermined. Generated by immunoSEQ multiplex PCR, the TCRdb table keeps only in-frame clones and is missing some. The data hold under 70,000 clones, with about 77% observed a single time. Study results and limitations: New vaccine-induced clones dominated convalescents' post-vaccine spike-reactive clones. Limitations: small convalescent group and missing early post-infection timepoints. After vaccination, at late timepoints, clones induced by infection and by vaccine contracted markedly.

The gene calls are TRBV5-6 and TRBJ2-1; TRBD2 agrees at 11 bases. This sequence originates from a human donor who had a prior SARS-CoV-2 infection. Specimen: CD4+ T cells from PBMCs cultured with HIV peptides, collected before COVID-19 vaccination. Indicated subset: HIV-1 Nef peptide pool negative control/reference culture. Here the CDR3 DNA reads TGTGCCAGCGGATCCTTACTAGCGGGAGTCCTCAATGAGCAGTTCTTC. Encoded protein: CASGSLLAGVLNEQFF.